The sequence of this T cell receptor (beta chain) was determined in a study of response to subunit inactivated influenza vaccine. Study observations and caveats: After each seasonal influenza vaccination, few new T cells are recruited, the authors suggested.

A single record per CDR3 protein comes from TCRdb applying MiXCR to the RT-PCR reads. The data show approximately 500,000 distinct CDR3 sequences, 10% to 15% seen once. This clonotype was counted a few times. What it recognizes is unknown. This CDR3 region has 15 residues. Germline CDR1 is SQVTM and CDR2 is ANQGSEA. The V gene lost 2 bases and the J gene lost 1 base, with 13 bases spanning the gap. The sequence came from a man aged 45-60 years who received an inactivated influenza vaccine. This sequence joins TRBV29-1 and TRBJ2-3; D remains unclear. The source material was PBMCs from blood, sampled 35 to 45 days after vaccination. The CDR3 DNA reads TGCAGCGTTGAATTAGGGTGGGAACGCACAGATACGCAGTATTTT. This gives the protein CSVELGWERTDTQYF.